The rows below give T cell receptor beta chains drawn from one sample of a study. Each CDR3 protein is one row after TCRdb ran MiXCR on the RT-PCR reads. The table lists about 680,000 distinct CDR3 sequences, 13% to 15% of them singletons. What was sequenced was memory CD4+ T cells from blood. The receptor set was obtained from a female donor in good health, serving as a healthy control. Both conserved end residues are part of each CDR3. D genes are given only for firm matches. Some rows mark clone size as missing; the rest say once, few, many or name a class of expanded clone.

CDR3: CASSLVGGRALGNEQFF
DNA: TGTGCCAGCAGCTTAGTTGGCGGGAGGGCCCTCGGAAATGAGCAGTTCTTC
V: TRBV7-8
size: few
D: TRBD2
J: TRBJ2-1

CDR3: CASSQDPTGGYGYNEQFF
DNA: TGCGCCAGCAGCCAAGATCCAACAGGAGGTTATGGATACAATGAGCAGTTCTTC
V: TRBV4-3
size: few
D: -
J: TRBJ2-1

CDR3: CSVEDQDSGANVLTF
DNA: TGCAGCGTTGAAGACCAAGACTCTGGGGCCAACGTCCTGACTTTC
V: TRBV29-1
size: -
D: -
J: TRBJ2-6

CDR3: CASSLARDRAPGELFF
DNA: TGTGCCAGCAGCTTAGCGCGGGACAGGGCCCCCGGGGAGCTGTTTTTT
V: TRBV7-8
size: -
D: TRBD1
J: TRBJ2-2

CDR3: CASSLIVWTGSATQYF
DNA: TGTGCCAGCAGTTTAATTGTTTGGACAGGCTCGGCTACGCAGTATTTT
V: TRBV28
size: few
D: TRBD1
J: TRBJ2-3

CDR3: CASSPHRKETQYF
DNA: TGTGCCAGCAGTCCCCACAGAAAAGAGACCCAGTACTTC
V: TRBV6-5
size: -
D: -
J: TRBJ2-5

CDR3: CASSFRQGVAEAFF
DNA: TGTGCCAGCAGTTTCCGACAGGGGGTCGCTGAAGCTTTCTTT
V: TRBV6-2/TRBV6-3
size: few
D: TRBD1
J: TRBJ1-1

CDR3: CASSLASGTSPLHF
DNA: TGTGCCAGCAGCTTAGCTTCAGGCACATCACCCCTCCACTTT
V: TRBV7-2
size: -
D: -
J: TRBJ1-6

CDR3: CASTQGHTDGYTF
DNA: TGTGCCAGCACCCAAGGACACACCGATGGCTACACCTTC
V: TRBV12-3/TRBV12-4
size: -
D: -
J: TRBJ1-2

CDR3: CASSPLAGGPQDTQYF
DNA: TGTGCCAGCAGCCCTCTAGCGGGAGGGCCTCAAGATACGCAGTATTTT
V: TRBV5-4
size: few
D: TRBD2
J: TRBJ2-3

CDR3: CSARDFGGADTQYF
DNA: TGCAGTGCTAGAGATTTTGGGGGGGCAGATACGCAGTATTTT
V: TRBV20-1
size: few
D: TRBD2
J: TRBJ2-3

CDR3: CASTSFPPGTGQSPLHF
DNA: TGTGCCAGCACCAGTTTTCCTCCCGGGACAGGGCAATCACCCCTCCACTTT
V: TRBV28
size: once
D: TRBD1
J: TRBJ1-6

CDR3: CASSSRTGAVDYGYTF
DNA: TGTGCCAGCAGCTCTCGGACAGGGGCGGTGGACTATGGCTACACCTTC
V: TRBV7-2
size: -
D: TRBD1
J: TRBJ1-2

CDR3: CATSRPVGTGDNEQYF
DNA: TGTGCCACCAGCAGACCCGTCGGGACAGGGGACAACGAGCAGTACTTC
V: TRBV15
size: many
D: TRBD1
J: TRBJ2-7

CDR3: CSARGGQFDEQFF
DNA: TGCAGTGCTAGAGGAGGGCAGTTCGATGAGCAGTTCTTC
V: TRBV20-1
size: few
D: -
J: TRBJ2-1

CDR3: CASSPTQGREQYF
DNA: TGTGCCAGCTCACCCACACAGGGGAGAGAGCAGTACTTC
V: TRBV18
size: -
D: TRBD1
J: TRBJ2-7

CDR3: CASRRQEGNTEAFF
DNA: TGTGCCAGCAGGAGACAGGAGGGGAACACTGAAGCTTTCTTT
V: TRBV2
size: -
D: -
J: TRBJ1-1

CDR3: CASSPGVGTGYNEQFF
DNA: TGTGCCAGCAGCCCAGGCGTAGGGACAGGGTACAATGAGCAGTTCTTC
V: TRBV3-1
size: -
D: TRBD1
J: TRBJ2-1

CDR3: CASSYSRTGQTGELFF
DNA: TGTGCCAGCAGTTACTCGAGGACAGGGCAGACCGGGGAGCTGTTTTTT
V: TRBV6-2/TRBV6-3
size: many
D: TRBD1
J: TRBJ2-2